A selection of T cell receptor beta chains follows, all from one sample in a study of shared clonotypes between healthy human individuals. Generated by immunoSEQ multiplex PCR, the TCRdb table keeps only in-frame clones and is missing some. The table records about 2.3 million clones, 80% to 95% of them present only once. Material: naive CD4+ T cells from PBMCs. These receptor sequences come from a man in his late teens or twenties in good health. Some clones in this sample may be carry-over from other donors' samples. Both conserved end residues are part of each CDR3. A D gene is named only where the DNA matches it firmly. Rows may omit the clone size; those that give it use once, few, many or a size class.

CASSFSTDTQYF	TGTGCCAGCAGCTTCTCGACAGATACGCAGTATTTT	TRBJ2-3	.	.	TRBV7-2
CASSLVGGPSYEQYF	TGCGCCAGCAGCTTGGTTGGGGGCCCCTCCTACGAGCAGTACTTC	TRBJ2-7	.	.	TRBV5-1
CSVLAVISYNEQFF	TGCAGCGTTCTTGCGGTAATCTCCTACAATGAGCAGTTCTTC	TRBJ2-1	.	.	TRBV29-1
CASSLALAIGKNIQYF	TGTGCCAGCAGCTTAGCGTTAGCGATAGGGAAAAACATTCAGTACTTC	TRBJ2-4	.	.	TRBV7-2
CASSFTGTNLQETQYF	TGTGCCAGCAGCTTTACCGGGACTAACCTCCAAGAGACCCAGTACTTC	TRBJ2-5	.	TRBD2	TRBV7-9
CAWSVPWNEQFF	TGTGCCTGGAGTGTACCTTGGAATGAGCAGTTCTTC	TRBJ2-1	.	.	TRBV30
CASISAAGTAFF	TGTGCCAGCATCAGCGCCGCGGGGACGGCTTTCTTT	TRBJ1-1	.	.	TRBV6-4
CASRSTSYEQYF	TGTGCCAGCAGGTCCACATCCTACGAGCAGTACTTC	TRBJ2-7	.	.	TRBV6-6
CASSSPGGGNTGELFF	TGTGCCAGCAGCTCACCAGGTGGCGGGAACACCGGGGAGCTGTTTTTT	TRBJ2-2	once	.	TRBV7-6
CASSQNYGYTF	TGTGCCAGCAGCCAAAACTATGGCTACACCTTC	TRBJ1-2	.	.	TRBV11-2
CASSQEWSTDTQYF	TGCGCCAGCAGCCAAGAATGGAGCACAGATACGCAGTATTTT	TRBJ2-3	.	.	TRBV4-3
CASSLSPSGRARFDTQYF	TGCGCCAGCAGCTTGAGCCCTAGCGGGAGGGCCCGATTCGATACGCAGTATTTT	TRBJ2-3	.	TRBD2	TRBV5-1
CASSLLSTSGSYEQYF	TGTGCCAGCAGCTTACTCTCGACTAGCGGGTCCTACGAGCAGTACTTC	TRBJ2-7	.	TRBD2	TRBV11-2
CAWSVTGRGYTEAFF	TGTGCCTGGAGTGTAACCGGGCGGGGTTACACTGAAGCTTTCTTT	TRBJ1-1	.	.	TRBV30
CASGLAGGTGELFF	TGTGCCAGCGGTTTAGCGGGAGGGACCGGGGAGCTGTTTTTT	TRBJ2-2	once	TRBD2	TRBV2
CASSARTGQQETQYF	TGTGCCAGCAGCGCCCGCACAGGGCAACAAGAGACCCAGTACTTC	TRBJ2-5	.	.	TRBV9
CASSDLRAGANVLTF	TGTGCCAGCAGCGACCTCAGAGCTGGGGCCAACGTCCTGACTTTC	TRBJ2-6	.	.	TRBV28
CASSLGLIRTETQYF	TGTGCCAGCAGCTTGGGCCTGATCCGGACGGAGACCCAGTACTTC	TRBJ2-5	.	.	TRBV5-6
CASSLASGTYNEQFF	TGCGCCAGCAGCTTGGCCAGCGGAACCTACAATGAGCAGTTCTTC	TRBJ2-1	.	.	TRBV5-1
CASTPGIQDTQYF	TGTGCCAGCACCCCTGGGATCCAAGATACGCAGTATTTT	TRBJ2-3	.	.	TRBV11-2
CASSPGGFSGELFF	TGTGCCAGCAGCCCAGGCGGGTTTTCCGGGGAGCTGTTTTTT	TRBJ2-2	.	.	TRBV7-7
CASSVSLGLAGEAGELFF	TGTGCCAGCAGCGTCTCTCTTGGACTAGCGGGAGAAGCCGGGGAGCTGTTTTTT	TRBJ2-2	.	TRBD2	TRBV9
CASSEKGGEDTIYF	TGTGCCAGCAGTGAAAAGGGGGGCGAGGACACCATATATTTT	TRBJ1-3	.	.	TRBV6-1
CASSLGYEQYF	TGTGCCAGCAGTTTGGGATACGAGCAGTACTTC	TRBJ2-7	few	.	TRBV28
CAISVGELSYNEQFF	TGTGCCATCAGTGTGGGAGAGCTGTCCTACAATGAGCAGTTCTTC	TRBJ2-1	.	.	TRBV10-3
CASSQYRYGYTF	TGTGCCAGCAGCCAATATAGGTATGGCTACACCTTC	TRBJ1-2	.	.	TRBV16
CASSYSSTGDQPQHF	TGTGCCAGCAGTTACTCGAGTACAGGGGATCAGCCCCAGCATTTT	TRBJ1-5	.	TRBD1	TRBV6-5
CASSPTSGSYEQYF	TGTGCCAGCTCACCGACTAGCGGGAGTTACGAGCAGTACTTC	TRBJ2-7	.	TRBD2	TRBV18
CATSRVGGGPETQYF	TGTGCCACCAGCAGAGTCGGGGGAGGGCCCGAGACCCAGTACTTC	TRBJ2-5	.	TRBD2	TRBV15
CAIGTGASYEQYF	TGTGCCATCGGGACAGGGGCTTCCTACGAGCAGTACTTC	TRBJ2-7	once	TRBD1	TRBV10-3
CASSADRVLKGYTF	TGTGCCAGCAGCGCTGACAGGGTATTGAAGGGCTACACCTTC	TRBJ1-2	.	TRBD1	TRBV7-2
CATTGGRDYGYTF	TGTGCCACCACCGGAGGGAGGGACTATGGCTACACCTTC	TRBJ1-2	.	.	TRBV28
CASSLVQGAGNTIYF	TGTGCCAGCAGCTTGGTGCAGGGGGCTGGAAACACCATATATTTT	TRBJ1-3	.	TRBD1	TRBV5-5
CASSLGLARAYNEQFF	TGTGCCAGCAGCTTGGGACTAGCCCGAGCCTACAATGAGCAGTTCTTC	TRBJ2-1	.	TRBD2	TRBV7-3
CSVAVNYGYTF	TGCAGCGTTGCAGTTAACTATGGCTACACCTTC	TRBJ1-2	.	.	TRBV29-1
CASTQDRPYNEQFF	TGTGCCAGTACCCAGGACCGACCCTACAATGAGCAGTTCTTC	TRBJ2-1	.	.	TRBV19
CASSIVSGGRNQPQHF	TGTGCCAGTAGTATAGTCAGCGGCGGGCGAAATCAGCCCCAGCATTTT	TRBJ1-5	once	.	TRBV19
CASSLVAAEQETQYF	TGCGCCAGCAGCTTGGTCGCGGCAGAACAAGAGACCCAGTACTTC	TRBJ2-5	.	.	TRBV5-1
CAISESEVLSYEQYF	TGTGCCATCAGTGAGTCCGAGGTCCTCTCCTACGAGCAGTACTTC	TRBJ2-7	.	.	TRBV10-3
CASSFIKETQYF	TGTGCCAGCAGCTTTATTAAAGAGACCCAGTACTTC	TRBJ2-5	.	.	TRBV5-6
CASSPGTVEPNTQYF	TGTGCCAGCAGCCCCGGGACAGTCGAACCGAATACGCAGTATTTT	TRBJ2-3	.	TRBD1	TRBV6-5